These 2 T cell receptor beta chains originate from one sample sequenced in a study of blood T cell repertoires in COVID-19. Sequenced by immunoSEQ multiplex PCR; TCRdb stores in-frame clones only, minus some. The table records about 150,000 clones, approximately 84% of them present only once. Sequences were obtained from peripheral blood. These receptors all come from a man between 65 and 80 years old with acute or convalescent COVID-19.

The chain employs TRBV7-3 and TRBJ2-2; 8 bases line up with TRBD1. The germline CDR1 and CDR2 sequences are SGHTA and FQGTGA. V lost 5 bases, J lost 6 bases, and 8 bases stayed unmatched. This CDR3 has 15 residues. This chain's CDR3 is CASSPGQGRSGELFF. CDR3 DNA sequence: TGTGCCAGCAGCCCTGGACAGGGAAGATCCGGGGAGCTGTTTTTT.

V and J are TRBV11-2 and TRBJ2-7; D gene uncertain. The CDR3 runs to 17 residues. Germline-derived CDR1 and CDR2 are SGHAT and FQNNGV. V lost 1 base, J lost 0 bases, and 16 bases lay in between. CDR3 sequence: CASSLVKSGGFSYEQYF. As DNA, the CDR3 is TGTGCCAGCAGCTTAGTGAAGTCTGGCGGCTTCTCCTACGAGCAGTACTTC.